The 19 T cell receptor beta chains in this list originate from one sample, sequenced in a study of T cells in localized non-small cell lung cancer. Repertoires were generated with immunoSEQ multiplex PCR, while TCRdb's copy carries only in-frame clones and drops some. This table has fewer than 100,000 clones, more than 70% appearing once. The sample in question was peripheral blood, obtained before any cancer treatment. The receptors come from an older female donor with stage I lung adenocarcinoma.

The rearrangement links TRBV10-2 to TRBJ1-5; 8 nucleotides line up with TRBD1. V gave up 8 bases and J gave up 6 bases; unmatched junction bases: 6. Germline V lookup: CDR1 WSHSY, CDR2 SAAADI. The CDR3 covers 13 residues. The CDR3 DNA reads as TGCGCCAGCCAGGACAGGGAGTTTCAGCCCCAGCATTTT. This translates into CASQDREFQPQHF.

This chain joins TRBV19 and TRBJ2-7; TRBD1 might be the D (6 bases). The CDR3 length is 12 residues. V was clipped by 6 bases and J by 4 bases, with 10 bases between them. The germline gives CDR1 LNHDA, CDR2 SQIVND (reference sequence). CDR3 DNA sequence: TGTGCCAGTAGGGGGACAACATACGAGCAGTACTTC. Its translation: CASRGTTYEQYF.

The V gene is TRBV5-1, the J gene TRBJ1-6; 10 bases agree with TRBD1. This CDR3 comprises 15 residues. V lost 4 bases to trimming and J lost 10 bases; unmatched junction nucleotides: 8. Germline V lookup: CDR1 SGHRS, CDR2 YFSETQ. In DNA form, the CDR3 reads TGCGCCAGCAGCGAAATGACAGGGGGCCGATCACCCCTCCACTTT. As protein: CASSEMTGGRSPLHF.

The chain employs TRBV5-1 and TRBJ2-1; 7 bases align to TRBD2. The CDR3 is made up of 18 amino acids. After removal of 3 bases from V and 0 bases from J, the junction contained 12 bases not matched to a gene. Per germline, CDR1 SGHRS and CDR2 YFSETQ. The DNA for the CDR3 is TGCGCCAGCAGCTACGGCGGCGGGAGCGCGCTCTCCTACAATGAGCAGTTCTTC. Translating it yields CASSYGGGSALSYNEQFF.

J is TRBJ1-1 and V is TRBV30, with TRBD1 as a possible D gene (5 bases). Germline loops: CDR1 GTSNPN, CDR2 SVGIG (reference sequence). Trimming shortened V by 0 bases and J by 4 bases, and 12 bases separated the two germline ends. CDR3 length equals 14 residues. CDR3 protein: CAWSVPGHGTEAFF. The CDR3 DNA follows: TGTGCCTGGAGTGTACCGGGGCACGGCACTGAAGCTTTCTTT.

CDR3 sequence reads: CSVPSRTATGELFF. In nucleotides, the CDR3 is TGCAGCGTTCCCTCCCGGACAGCCACCGGGGAGCTGTTTTTT. The J gene is TRBJ2-2, the V gene TRBV29-1; TRBD1 might be the D (6 bases). The germline gives CDR1 SQVTM, CDR2 ANQGSEA. V lost 5 bases, J lost 4 bases, and 14 bases lay in between. The CDR3 runs 14 residues.

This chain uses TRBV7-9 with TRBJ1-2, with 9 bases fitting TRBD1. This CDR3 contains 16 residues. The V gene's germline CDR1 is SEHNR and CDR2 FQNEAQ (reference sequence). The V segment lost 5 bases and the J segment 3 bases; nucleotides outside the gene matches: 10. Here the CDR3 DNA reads TGTGCCAGCAGCCCAGACGGGACAGGGAGGGACTATGGCTACACCTTC. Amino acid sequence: CASSPDGTGRDYGYTF.

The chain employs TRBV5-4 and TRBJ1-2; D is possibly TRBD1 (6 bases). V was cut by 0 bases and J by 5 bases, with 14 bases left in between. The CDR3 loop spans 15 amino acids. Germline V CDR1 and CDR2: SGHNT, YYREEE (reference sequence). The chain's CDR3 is CASSLEGGGRYGYTF. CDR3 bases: TGTGCCAGCAGCTTGGAGGGGGGAGGGAGATATGGCTACACCTTC.

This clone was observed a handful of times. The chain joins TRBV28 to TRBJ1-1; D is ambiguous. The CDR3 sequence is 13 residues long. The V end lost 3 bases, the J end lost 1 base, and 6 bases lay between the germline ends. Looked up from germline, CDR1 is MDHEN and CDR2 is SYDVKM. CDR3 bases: TGTGCCAGCAGTTTCCGAGGGAACACTGAAGCTTTCTTT. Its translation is CASSFRGNTEAFF. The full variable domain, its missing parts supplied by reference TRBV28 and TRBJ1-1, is DVKVTQSSRYLVKRTGEKVFLECVQDMDHENMFWYRQDPGLGLRLIYFSYDVKMKEKGDIPEGYSVSREKKERFSLILESASTNQTSMYLCASSFRGNTEAFFGQGTRLTVV.

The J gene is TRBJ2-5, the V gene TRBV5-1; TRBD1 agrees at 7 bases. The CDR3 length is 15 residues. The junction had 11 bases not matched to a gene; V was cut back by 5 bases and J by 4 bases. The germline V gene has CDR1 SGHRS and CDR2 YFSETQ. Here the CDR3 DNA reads TGCGCCAGCAGGCCTGGGACAGTGGACCCAGAGACCCAGTACTTC. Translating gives CASRPGTVDPETQYF. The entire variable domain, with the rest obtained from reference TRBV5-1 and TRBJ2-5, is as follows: KAGVTQTPRYLIKTRGQQVTLSCSPISGHRSVSWYQQTPGQGLQFLFEYFSETQRNKGNFPGRFSGRQFSNSRSEMNVSTLELGDSALYLCASRPGTVDPETQYFGPGTRLLVL.

The CDR3 DNA sequence: TGCGCCAGCAGCTATGCGTGGACAGCACGCAATGAGCAGTTCTTC. It encodes CASSYAWTARNEQFF. The rearrangement links TRBV5-1 to TRBJ2-1; possible D gene TRBD1, 6 bases. CDR1 is SGHRS and CDR2 is YFSETQ in the germline V gene. V lost 3 bases to trimming and J lost 6 bases, with 16 bases between them. CDR3 length: 15 residues.

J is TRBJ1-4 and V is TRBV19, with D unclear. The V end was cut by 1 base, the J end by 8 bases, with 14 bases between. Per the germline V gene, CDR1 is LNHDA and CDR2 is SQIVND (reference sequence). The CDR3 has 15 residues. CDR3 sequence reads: CASSIGGTRTEKLFF. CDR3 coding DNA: TGTGCCAGTAGTATAGGCGGAACCCGGACCGAAAAACTGTTTTTT.

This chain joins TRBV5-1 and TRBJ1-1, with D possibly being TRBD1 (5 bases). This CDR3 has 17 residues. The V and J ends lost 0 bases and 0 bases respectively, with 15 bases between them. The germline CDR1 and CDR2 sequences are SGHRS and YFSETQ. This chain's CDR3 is CASSLAWPGRLNTEAFF. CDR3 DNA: TGCGCCAGCAGCTTGGCTTGGCCAGGGCGTTTGAACACTGAAGCTTTCTTT. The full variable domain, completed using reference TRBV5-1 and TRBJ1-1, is KAGVTQTPRYLIKTRGQQVTLSCSPISGHRSVSWYQQTPGQGLQFLFEYFSETQRNKGNFPGRFSGRQFSNSRSEMNVSTLELGDSALYLCASSLAWPGRLNTEAFFGQGTRLTVV.

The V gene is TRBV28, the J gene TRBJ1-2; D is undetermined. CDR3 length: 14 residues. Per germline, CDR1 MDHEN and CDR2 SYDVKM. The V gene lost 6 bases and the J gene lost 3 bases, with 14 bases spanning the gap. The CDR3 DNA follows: TGTGCCAGCAGCCCGGCTTCGTTCGACTATGGCTACACCTTC. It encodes CASSPASFDYGYTF.

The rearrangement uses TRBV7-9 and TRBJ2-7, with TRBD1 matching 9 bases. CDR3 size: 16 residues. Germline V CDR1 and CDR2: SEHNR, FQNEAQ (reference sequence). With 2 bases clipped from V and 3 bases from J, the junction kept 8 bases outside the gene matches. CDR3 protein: CASSLLPGQGFYEQYF. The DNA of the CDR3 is TGTGCCAGCAGCTTACTCCCGGGACAGGGTTTCTACGAGCAGTACTTC.

Written as DNA, the CDR3 is TGTGCCAGCAGTCAGACAGGGACCTCCTCCTCTGGGGCCAACGTCCTGACTTTC. It translates to CASSQTGTSSSGANVLTF. The genes are TRBV25-1 and TRBJ2-6; 7 bases align to TRBD1. This CDR3 is built from 18 residues. The V segment lost 5 bases and the J segment 0 bases; nucleotides outside the gene matches: 10. Germline V gives CDR1 MGHDK, CDR2 SYGVNS.

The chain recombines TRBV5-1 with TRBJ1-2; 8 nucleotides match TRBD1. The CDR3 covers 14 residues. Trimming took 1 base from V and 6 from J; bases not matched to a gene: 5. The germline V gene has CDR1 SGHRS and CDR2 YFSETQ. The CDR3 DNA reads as TGCGCCAGCAGCTTGACCGGGACAGGAAATGGCTACACCTTC. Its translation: CASSLTGTGNGYTF.

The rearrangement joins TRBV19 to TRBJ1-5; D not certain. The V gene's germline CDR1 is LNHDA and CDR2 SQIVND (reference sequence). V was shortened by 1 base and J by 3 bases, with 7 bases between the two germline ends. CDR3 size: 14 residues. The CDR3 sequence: CASSIVGLNQPQHF. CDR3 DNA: TGTGCCAGTAGTATAGTGGGCCTCAATCAGCCCCAGCATTTT.

The CDR3, as DNA: TGCGCCAGCAGCACTAGCGGGGGCTCCTACGAGCAGTACTTC. Protein sequence: CASSTSGGSYEQYF. V gene TRBV5-1 combines with J gene TRBJ2-7; 11 bases match TRBD2. V trimming: 4 bases; J trimming: 0 bases; junction bases outside the gene matches: 0. The CDR3 is made up of 14 amino acids. Germline V gene lookup returns CDR1 SGHRS and CDR2 YFSETQ.